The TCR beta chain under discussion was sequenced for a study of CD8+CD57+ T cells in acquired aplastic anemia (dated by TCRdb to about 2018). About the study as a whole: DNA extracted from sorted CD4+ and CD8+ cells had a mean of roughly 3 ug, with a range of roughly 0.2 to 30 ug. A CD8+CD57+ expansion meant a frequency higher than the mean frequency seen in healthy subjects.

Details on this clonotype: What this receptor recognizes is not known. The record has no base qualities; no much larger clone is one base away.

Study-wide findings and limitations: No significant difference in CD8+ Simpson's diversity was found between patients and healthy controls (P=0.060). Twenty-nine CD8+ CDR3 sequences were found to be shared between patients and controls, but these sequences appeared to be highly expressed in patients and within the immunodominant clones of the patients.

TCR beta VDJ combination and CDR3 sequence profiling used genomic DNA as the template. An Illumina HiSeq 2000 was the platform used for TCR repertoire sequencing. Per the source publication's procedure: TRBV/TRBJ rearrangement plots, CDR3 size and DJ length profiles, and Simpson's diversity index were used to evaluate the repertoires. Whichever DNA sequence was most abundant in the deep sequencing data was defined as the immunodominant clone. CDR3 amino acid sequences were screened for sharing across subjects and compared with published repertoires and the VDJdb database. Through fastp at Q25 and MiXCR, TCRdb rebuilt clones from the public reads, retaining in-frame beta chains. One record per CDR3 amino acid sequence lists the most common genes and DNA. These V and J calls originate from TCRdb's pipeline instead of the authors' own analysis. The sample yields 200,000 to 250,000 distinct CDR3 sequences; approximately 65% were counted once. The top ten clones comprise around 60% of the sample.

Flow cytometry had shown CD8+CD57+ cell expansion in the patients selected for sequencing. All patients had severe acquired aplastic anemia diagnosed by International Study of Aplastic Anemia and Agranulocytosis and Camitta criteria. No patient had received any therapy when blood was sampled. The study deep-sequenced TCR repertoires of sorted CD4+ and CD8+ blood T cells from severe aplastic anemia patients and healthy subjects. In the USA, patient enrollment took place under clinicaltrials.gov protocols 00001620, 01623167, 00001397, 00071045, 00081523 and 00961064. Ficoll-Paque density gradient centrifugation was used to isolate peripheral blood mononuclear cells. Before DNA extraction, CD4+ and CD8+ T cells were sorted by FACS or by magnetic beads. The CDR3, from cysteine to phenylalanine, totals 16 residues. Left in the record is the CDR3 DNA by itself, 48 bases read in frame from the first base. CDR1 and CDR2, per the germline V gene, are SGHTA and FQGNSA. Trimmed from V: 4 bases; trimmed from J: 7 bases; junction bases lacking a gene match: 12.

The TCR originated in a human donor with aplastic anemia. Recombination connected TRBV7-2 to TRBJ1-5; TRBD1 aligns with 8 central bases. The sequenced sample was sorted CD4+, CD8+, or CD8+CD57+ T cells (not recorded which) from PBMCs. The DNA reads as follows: TGTGCCAGCAGCTCGTCAGACAGGGGTCGGGGCCAGCCCCAGCATTTT. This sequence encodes CASSSSDRGRGQPQHF.